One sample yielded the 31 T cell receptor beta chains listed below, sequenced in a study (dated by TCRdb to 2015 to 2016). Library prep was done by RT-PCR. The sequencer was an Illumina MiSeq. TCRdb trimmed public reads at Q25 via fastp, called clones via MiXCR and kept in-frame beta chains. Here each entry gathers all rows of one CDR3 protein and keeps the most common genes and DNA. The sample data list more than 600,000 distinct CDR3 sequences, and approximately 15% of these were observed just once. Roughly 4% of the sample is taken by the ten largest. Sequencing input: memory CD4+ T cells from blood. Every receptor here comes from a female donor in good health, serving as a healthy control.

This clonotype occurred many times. The CDR3 bases are TGTGCCAGCAGTCCCGGACAGGGAAATGGCTACACCTTC. It encodes CASSPGQGNGYTF. This rearrangement joins TRBV7-9 to TRBJ1-2; TRBD1 agrees at 8 bases. The CDR3 contains 13 residues. Trimming removed 6 bases from V and 6 bases from J; junction bases left unmatched: 6. Germline CDR1 reads SEHNR; CDR2 reads FQNEAQ (reference sequence).

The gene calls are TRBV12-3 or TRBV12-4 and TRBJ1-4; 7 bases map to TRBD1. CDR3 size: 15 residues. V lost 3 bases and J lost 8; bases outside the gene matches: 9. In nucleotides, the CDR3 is TGTGCCAGCAGTTTGGCAGGGGGAAGTGGAGAAAAACTGTTTTTT. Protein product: CASSLAGGSGEKLFF.

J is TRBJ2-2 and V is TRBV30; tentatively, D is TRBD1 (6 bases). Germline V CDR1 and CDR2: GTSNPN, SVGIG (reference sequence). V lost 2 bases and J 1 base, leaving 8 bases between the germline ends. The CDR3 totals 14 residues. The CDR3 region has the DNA TGTGCCTGGAGTAAGGACAGGAACACCGGGGAGCTGTTTTTT. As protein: CAWSKDRNTGELFF.

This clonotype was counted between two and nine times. CDR3 amino acids: CASSLRAAGASEQYF. In DNA, the CDR3 is TGTGCCAGCAGCTTACGTGCGGCGGGGGCTTCCGAGCAGTACTTC. The V gene is TRBV7-2, the J gene TRBJ2-7, with TRBD2 as a possible D gene (7 bases). CDR1 and CDR2 from the germline V gene are SGHTA and FQGNSA. This CDR3 is built from 15 residues. V was trimmed by 2 bases and J by 6 bases, leaving 17 bases between them.

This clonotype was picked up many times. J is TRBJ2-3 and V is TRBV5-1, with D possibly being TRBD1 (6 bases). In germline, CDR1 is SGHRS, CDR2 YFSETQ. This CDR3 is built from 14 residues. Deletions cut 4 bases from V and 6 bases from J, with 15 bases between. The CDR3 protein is CASSVDSRSDTQYF. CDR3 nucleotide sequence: TGCGCCAGCAGCGTGGACAGCCGATCGGATACGCAGTATTTT.

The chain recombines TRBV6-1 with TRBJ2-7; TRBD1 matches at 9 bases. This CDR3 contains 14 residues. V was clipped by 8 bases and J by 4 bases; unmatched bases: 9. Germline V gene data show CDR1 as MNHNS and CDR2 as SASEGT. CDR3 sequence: CASGQQGAGYEQYF. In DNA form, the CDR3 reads TGTGCCAGCGGTCAACAGGGGGCGGGGTACGAGCAGTACTTC.

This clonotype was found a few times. The CDR3 coding sequence is TGTGCCAGCAGTTTACTTAATGAGGTC. This codes for CASSLLNEV. The J gene is TRBJ2-7, the V gene TRBV27, with unresolved D. CDR1 and CDR2 from the germline V gene are MNHEY and SMNVEV (reference sequence). CDR3 length equals 9 residues.

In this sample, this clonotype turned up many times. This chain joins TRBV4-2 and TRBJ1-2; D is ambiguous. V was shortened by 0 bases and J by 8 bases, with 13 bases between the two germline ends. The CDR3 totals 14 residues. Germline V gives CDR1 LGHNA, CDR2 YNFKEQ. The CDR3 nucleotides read TGTGCCAGCAGCCAAGAGGGCCTTGAAGGGGGCTACACCTTC. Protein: CASSQEGLEGGYTF.

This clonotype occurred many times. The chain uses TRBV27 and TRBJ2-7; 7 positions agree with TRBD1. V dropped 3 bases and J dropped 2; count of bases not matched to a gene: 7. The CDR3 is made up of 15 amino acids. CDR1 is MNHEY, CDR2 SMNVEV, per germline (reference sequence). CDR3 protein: CASSFTGEAPYEQYF. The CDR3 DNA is TGTGCCAGCAGTTTTACAGGGGAAGCCCCCTACGAGCAGTACTTC.

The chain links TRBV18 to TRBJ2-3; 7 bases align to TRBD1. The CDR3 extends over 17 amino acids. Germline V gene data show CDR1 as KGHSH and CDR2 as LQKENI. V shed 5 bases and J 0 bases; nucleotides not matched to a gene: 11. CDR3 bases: TGTGCCAGCTCAACACGTCCGGGACAGATAAGCACAGATACGCAGTATTTT. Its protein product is CASSTRPGQISTDTQYF.

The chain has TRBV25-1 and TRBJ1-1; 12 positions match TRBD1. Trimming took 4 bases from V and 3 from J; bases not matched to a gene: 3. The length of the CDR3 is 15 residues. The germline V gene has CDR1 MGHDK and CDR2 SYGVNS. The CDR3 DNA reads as TGTGCCAGCAGTGGAGGGACAGGGGGCTACACTGAAGCTTTCTTT. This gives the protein CASSGGTGGYTEAFF.

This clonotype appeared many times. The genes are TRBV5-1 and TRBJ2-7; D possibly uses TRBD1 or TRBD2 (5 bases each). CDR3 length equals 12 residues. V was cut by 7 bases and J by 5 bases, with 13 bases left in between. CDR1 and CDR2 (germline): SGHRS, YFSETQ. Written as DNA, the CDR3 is TGCGCCAGCGGGACCCAAGAGAACGAGCAGTACTTC. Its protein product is CASGTQENEQYF. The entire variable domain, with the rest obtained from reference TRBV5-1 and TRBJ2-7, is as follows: KAGVTQTPRYLIKTRGQQVTLSCSPISGHRSVSWYQQTPGQGLQFLFEYFSETQRNKGNFPGRFSGRQFSNSRSEMNVSTLELGDSALYLCASGTQENEQYFGPGTRLTVT.

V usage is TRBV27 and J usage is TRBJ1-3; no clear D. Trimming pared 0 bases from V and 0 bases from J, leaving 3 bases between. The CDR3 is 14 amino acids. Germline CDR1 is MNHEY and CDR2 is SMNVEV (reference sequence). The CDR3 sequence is CASSLSPSGNTIYF. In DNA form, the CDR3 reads TGTGCCAGCAGTTTATCGCCCTCTGGAAACACCATATATTTT.

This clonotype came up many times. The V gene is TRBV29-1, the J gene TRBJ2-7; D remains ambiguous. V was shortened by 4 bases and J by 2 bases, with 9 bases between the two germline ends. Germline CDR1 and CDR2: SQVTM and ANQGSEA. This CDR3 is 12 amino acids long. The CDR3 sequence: CSVVGSTYEQYF. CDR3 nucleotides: TGCAGCGTTGTGGGCAGTACCTACGAGCAGTACTTC.

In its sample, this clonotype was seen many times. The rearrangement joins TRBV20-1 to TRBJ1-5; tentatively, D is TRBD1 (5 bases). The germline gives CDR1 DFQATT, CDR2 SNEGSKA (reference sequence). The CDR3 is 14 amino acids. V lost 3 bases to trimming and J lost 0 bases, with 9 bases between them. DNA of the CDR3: TGCAGTGCTAGGACGACAGTTAGCAATCAGCCCCAGCATTTT. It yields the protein CSARTTVSNQPQHF.

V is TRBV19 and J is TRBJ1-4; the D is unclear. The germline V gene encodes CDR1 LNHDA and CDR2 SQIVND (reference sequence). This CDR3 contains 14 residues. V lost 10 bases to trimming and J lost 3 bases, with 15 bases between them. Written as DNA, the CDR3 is TGTGCCACCGCCGGGCGGGCGCCTAATGAAAAACTGTTTTTT. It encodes CATAGRAPNEKLFF.

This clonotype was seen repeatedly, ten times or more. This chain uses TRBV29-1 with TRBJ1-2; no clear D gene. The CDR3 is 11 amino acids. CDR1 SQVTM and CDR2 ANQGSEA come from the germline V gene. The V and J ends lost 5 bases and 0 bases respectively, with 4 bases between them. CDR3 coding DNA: TGCAGCGTTTTTTCTAACTATGGCTACACCTTC. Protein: CSVFSNYGYTF. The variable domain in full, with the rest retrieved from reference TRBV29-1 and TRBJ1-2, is SAVISQKPSRDICQRGTSLTIQCQVDSQVTMMFWYRQQPGQSLTLIATANQGSEATYESGFVIDKFPISRPNLTFSTLTVSNMSPEDSSIYLCSVFSNYGYTFGSGTRLTVV.

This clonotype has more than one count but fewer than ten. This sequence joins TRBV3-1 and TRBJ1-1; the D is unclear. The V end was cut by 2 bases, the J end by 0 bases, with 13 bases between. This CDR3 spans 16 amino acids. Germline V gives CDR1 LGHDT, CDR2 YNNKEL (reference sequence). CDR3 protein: CASSQPAGRLNTEAFF. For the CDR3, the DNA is TGTGCCAGCAGCCAACCCGCCGGACGGCTGAACACTGAAGCTTTCTTT.

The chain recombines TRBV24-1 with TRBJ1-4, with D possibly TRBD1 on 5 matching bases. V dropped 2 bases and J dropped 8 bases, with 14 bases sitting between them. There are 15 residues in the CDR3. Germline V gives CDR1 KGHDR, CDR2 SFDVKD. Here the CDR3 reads CATSDSREGDEKLFF. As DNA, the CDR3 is TGTGCCACCAGTGATTCCAGGGAAGGAGACGAAAAACTGTTTTTT.

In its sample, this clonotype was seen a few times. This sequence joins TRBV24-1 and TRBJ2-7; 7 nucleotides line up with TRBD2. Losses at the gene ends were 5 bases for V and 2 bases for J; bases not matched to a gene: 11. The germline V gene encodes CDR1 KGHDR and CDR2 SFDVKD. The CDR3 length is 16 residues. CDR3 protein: CATSGVGASGAYEQYF. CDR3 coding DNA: TGTGCCACCAGTGGTGTCGGGGCTAGCGGTGCCTACGAGCAGTACTTC.

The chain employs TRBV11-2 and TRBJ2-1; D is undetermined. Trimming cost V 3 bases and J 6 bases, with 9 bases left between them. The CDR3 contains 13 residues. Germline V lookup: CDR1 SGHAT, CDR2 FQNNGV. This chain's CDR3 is CASSFPGGNEQFF. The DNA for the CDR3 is TGTGCCAGCAGCTTCCCAGGTGGCAATGAGCAGTTCTTC.

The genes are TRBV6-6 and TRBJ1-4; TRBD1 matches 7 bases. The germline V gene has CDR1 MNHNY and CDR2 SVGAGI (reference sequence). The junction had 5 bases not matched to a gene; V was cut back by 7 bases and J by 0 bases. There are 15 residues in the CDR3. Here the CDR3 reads CASTGTATTNEKLFF. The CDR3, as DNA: TGTGCCAGCACGGGGACAGCTACAACTAATGAAAAACTGTTTTTT.

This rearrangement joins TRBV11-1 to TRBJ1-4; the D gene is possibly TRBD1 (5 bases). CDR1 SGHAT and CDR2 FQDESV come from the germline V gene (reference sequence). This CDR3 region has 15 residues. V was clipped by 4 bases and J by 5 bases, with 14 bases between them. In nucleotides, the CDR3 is TGTGCCAGCAGCTCCGGAGTGGGGGAGAATGAAAAACTGTTTTTT. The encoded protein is CASSSGVGENEKLFF.

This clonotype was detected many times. CDR3 bases: TGTGCCAGCAGTTACGGAGGGACTGGGGCCAACGTCCTGACTTTC. Its protein is CASSYGGTGANVLTF. V usage is TRBV6-5 and J usage is TRBJ2-6, with D perhaps matching TRBD2 (6 bases). Germline V gene lookup returns CDR1 MNHEY and CDR2 SVGAGI. This CDR3 contains 15 residues. With 2 bases removed from V and 2 bases from J, the gap between germline ends came to 7 bases.

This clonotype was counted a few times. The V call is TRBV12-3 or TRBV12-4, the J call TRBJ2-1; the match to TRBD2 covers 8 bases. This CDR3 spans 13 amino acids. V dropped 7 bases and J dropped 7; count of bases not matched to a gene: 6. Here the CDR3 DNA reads TGTGCCAGCAAAGTACTAGCGGAAAATGAGCAGTTCTTC. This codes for CASKVLAENEQFF.

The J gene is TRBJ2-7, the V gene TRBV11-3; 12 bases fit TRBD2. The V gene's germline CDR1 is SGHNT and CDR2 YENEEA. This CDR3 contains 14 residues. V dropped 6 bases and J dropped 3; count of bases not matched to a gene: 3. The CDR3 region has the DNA TGTGCCAGCAGAGGACTAGCGGGATACTACGAGCAGTACTTC. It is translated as CASRGLAGYYEQYF.

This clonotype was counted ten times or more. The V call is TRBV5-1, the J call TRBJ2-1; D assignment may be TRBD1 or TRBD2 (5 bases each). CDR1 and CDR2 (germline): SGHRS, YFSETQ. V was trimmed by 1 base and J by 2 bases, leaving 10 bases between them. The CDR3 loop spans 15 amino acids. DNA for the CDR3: TGCGCCAGCAGCTTGTTGGGGGAGCCCTACAATGAGCAGTTCTTC. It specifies CASSLLGEPYNEQFF.

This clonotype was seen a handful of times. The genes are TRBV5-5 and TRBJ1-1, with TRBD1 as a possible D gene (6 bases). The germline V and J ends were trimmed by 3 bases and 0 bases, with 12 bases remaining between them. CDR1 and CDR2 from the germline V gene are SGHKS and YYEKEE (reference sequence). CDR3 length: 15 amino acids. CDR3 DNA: TGTGCCAGCAGCTATTCGGACAGTTTGAACACTGAAGCTTTCTTT. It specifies CASSYSDSLNTEAFF.

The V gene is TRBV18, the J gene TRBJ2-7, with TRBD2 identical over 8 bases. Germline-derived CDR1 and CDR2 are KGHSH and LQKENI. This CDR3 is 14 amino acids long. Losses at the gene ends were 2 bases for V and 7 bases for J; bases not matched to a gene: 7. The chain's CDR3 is CASSPSPGGGEQYF. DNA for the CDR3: TGTGCCAGCTCACCATCCCCGGGGGGGGGAGAGCAGTACTTC.

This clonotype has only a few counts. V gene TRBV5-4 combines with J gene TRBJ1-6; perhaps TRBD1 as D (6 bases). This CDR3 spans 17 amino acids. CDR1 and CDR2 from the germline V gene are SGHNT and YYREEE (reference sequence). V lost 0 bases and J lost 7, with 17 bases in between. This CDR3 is CASSLGGQHAANSPLHF. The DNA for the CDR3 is TGTGCCAGCAGCTTGGGGGGACAACACGCGGCCAATTCACCCCTCCACTTT.

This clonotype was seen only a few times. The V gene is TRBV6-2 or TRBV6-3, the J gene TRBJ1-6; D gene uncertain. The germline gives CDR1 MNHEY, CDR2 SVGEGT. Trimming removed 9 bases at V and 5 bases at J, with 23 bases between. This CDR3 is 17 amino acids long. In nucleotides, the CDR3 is TGTGCCAGAATAGACGAACACCCGGGATTGGATAATTCACCCCTCCACTTT. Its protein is CARIDEHPGLDNSPLHF.